The 32 T cell receptor beta chains reported below all come from one sample, sequenced in a study of Graves' ophthalmopathy and Graves' hyperthyroidism. Transcripts of RNA were the source for amplifying TCR beta CDR3 regions. Amplification began with first-round RT-PCR using HTBI primers, then second-round multiplex PCR was performed. From the multiplex PCR reads, TCRdb called clonotypes with MiXCR, one entry per CDR3 protein. The table records hundreds of thousands of distinct CDR3 sequences, approximately 42% of them present only once. Material: peripheral blood. The receptors here all came from an adult man with Graves' ophthalmopathy.

The genes are TRBV5-1 and TRBJ1-4; possibly TRBD1 for D (6 bases). Trimming left V 3 bases short and J 5 bases short, with 8 bases between. Germline loops: CDR1 SGHRS, CDR2 YFSETQ. The CDR3 spans 13 residues. CDR3 region: CASSSDRNEKLFF. The CDR3 DNA sequence: TGCGCCAGCAGCTCGGACAGAAATGAAAAACTGTTTTTT.

This clonotype has a handful of counts. The V and J genes are TRBV20-1 and TRBJ2-7, with TRBD1 matching over 7 bases. This CDR3 is built from 11 residues. CDR1 and CDR2 from the germline V gene are DFQATT and SNEGSKA (reference sequence). Germline trimming cut 5 bases from V and 7 bases from J; bases unmatched to any gene: 5. This chain's CDR3 is CSALTGIEQYF. CDR3 sequence (DNA): TGCAGTGCTTTGACAGGGATTGAGCAGTACTTC.

This clonotype has just a few counts. The chain uses TRBV6-1 and TRBJ1-1, with D tentatively TRBD1 (6 bases). V was cut by 7 bases and J by 2 bases, with 14 bases left in between. The CDR3 runs to 14 residues. Looked up from germline, CDR1 is MNHNS and CDR2 is SASEGT. The CDR3 region is CASILQGVNTEAFF. For the CDR3, the DNA is TGTGCCAGCATCCTACAGGGCGTTAACACTGAAGCTTTCTTT.

This clonotype came up a few times. This sequence joins TRBV20-1 and TRBJ2-7, with D maybe TRBD1 (5 bases). The CDR3 spans 13 residues. Per the germline V gene, CDR1 is DFQATT and CDR2 is SNEGSKA (reference sequence). The germline V and J ends were trimmed by 0 bases and 3 bases, with 9 bases remaining between them. The DNA for the CDR3 is TGCAGTGCTAGAGATGACAGCCACTACGAGCAGTACTTC. This gives the protein CSARDDSHYEQYF.

J is TRBJ2-2 and V is TRBV5-6, with D uncertain. This CDR3 contains 14 residues. Germline CDR1 SGHDT, CDR2 YYEEEE. The V end was cut by 4 bases, the J end by 4 bases, with 11 bases between. The chain's CDR3 is CASSLRRRTGELFF. In DNA, the CDR3 is TGTGCCAGCAGCCTCCGAAGACGCACCGGGGAGCTGTTTTTT.

This clonotype has more than one count but fewer than ten. The chain has TRBV2 and TRBJ2-7; 7 bases agree with TRBD2. The V segment lost 4 bases and the J segment 3 bases; nucleotides outside the gene matches: 6. This CDR3 has 14 amino acids. Germline V gives CDR1 SNHLY, CDR2 FYNNEI. The CDR3 here is CASSGSGSSYEQYF. CDR3 sequence (DNA): TGTGCCAGCAGTGGTAGCGGGTCCAGCTACGAGCAGTACTTC.

This clonotype occurred a few times. The chain joins TRBV12-3 or TRBV12-4 to TRBJ2-7; tentatively, D is TRBD2 (6 bases). This CDR3 spans 13 amino acids. Trimming removed 6 bases from V and 2 bases from J, with 11 bases in between. The CDR3, as DNA: TGTGCCAGCAGCCCTAGCGACACCTACGAGCAGTACTTC. Translating gives CASSPSDTYEQYF.

The chain has TRBV20-1 and TRBJ2-7, with 7 positions matching TRBD1. The CDR3 consists of 13 residues. Trimming cost V 6 bases and J 2 bases; bases outside gene matches: 7. Germline V lookup: CDR1 DFQATT, CDR2 SNEGSKA (reference sequence). CDR3 residues: CSASRDSPYEQYF. The CDR3, as DNA: TGCAGTGCCTCTAGGGACAGTCCCTACGAGCAGTACTTC.

CDR3 amino acids: CSARDSGQANTEAFF. The CDR3 DNA is TGCAGTGCTAGAGATTCAGGACAGGCGAACACTGAAGCTTTCTTT. This rearrangement joins TRBV20-1 to TRBJ1-1; 7 nucleotides match TRBD1. This CDR3 is 15 amino acids long. J gave up 1 base and V 0 bases, and 5 bases lay outside the gene matches. The germline gives CDR1 DFQATT, CDR2 SNEGSKA (reference sequence).

The genes are TRBV19 and TRBJ1-2, with D maybe TRBD1 (6 bases). Germline loops: CDR1 LNHDA, CDR2 SQIVND (reference sequence). V lost 9 bases, J lost 4 bases, and 12 bases lay in between. The CDR3 is 12 residues long. The CDR3 nucleotides are TGTGCCAGCAGGGGTTGGGGCTATGGCTACACCTTC. It yields the protein CASRGWGYGYTF. Based on the CDR3 plus reference TRBV19 and TRBJ1-2, the full variable domain is DGGITQSPKYLFRKEGQNVTLSCEQNLNHDAMYWYRQDPGQGLRLIYYSQIVNDFQKGDIAEGYSVSREKKESFPLTVTSAQKNPTAFYLCASRGWGYGYTFGSGTRLTVV.

The chain joins TRBV4-1 to TRBJ2-7; 10 nucleotides match TRBD1. The trim removed 3 bases at V and 4 bases at J, leaving 12 bases unmatched. The germline V gene has CDR1 MGHRA and CDR2 YSYEKL. The CDR3 has 17 amino acids. CDR3 in DNA: TGCGCCAGCAGCCAGGAACCGGGACAGGGGCACTTTTACGAGCAGTACTTC. It specifies CASSQEPGQGHFYEQYF.

The chain links TRBV11-3 to TRBJ1-1; 11 positions match TRBD1. This CDR3 spans 16 amino acids. The V and J ends lost 1 base and 1 base, in that order; junction bases with no gene match: 2. Per germline, CDR1 SGHNT and CDR2 YENEEA. CDR3 coding DNA: TGTGCCAGCAGCTTAGCGGGGACAGGGGGGAACACTGAAGCTTTCTTT. Translating gives CASSLAGTGGNTEAFF.

The genes are TRBV2 and TRBJ1-1; TRBD1 is a possible D gene (5 bases). This CDR3 has 14 residues. Per germline, CDR1 SNHLY and CDR2 FYNNEI. The V end was cut by 8 bases, the J end by 1 base, with 14 bases between. The CDR3 nucleotides read TGTGCCAGCTCACCAAGACAGCGGAACACTGAAGCTTTCTTT. This translates into CASSPRQRNTEAFF.

This chain links TRBV20-1 with TRBJ2-7; D gene ambiguous. V was pared by 2 bases and J by 3 bases, with 8 bases between. The CDR3 is 12 amino acids. CDR1 DFQATT and CDR2 SNEGSKA come from the germline V gene (reference sequence). CDR3 sequence reads: CSARRYGYEQYF. CDR3 DNA: TGCAGTGCTAGAAGGTACGGCTACGAGCAGTACTTC.

This clonotype came up many times. V gene TRBV2 combines with J gene TRBJ1-2, with D possibly being TRBD1 (6 bases). CDR3 length equals 13 residues. V shed 5 bases and J shed 3 bases, with 10 bases lying between them. Germline V gives CDR1 SNHLY, CDR2 FYNNEI. The CDR3 here is CASSTGLDYGYTF. CDR3 in DNA: TGTGCCAGCAGTACAGGGTTGGACTATGGCTACACCTTC.

The chain joins TRBV19 to TRBJ1-5; tentative D call: TRBD1 (5 bases). Germline V gene sequence: CDR1 LNHDA, CDR2 SQIVND (reference sequence). The CDR3 consists of 13 residues. Trimming cost V 8 bases and J 5 bases, with 13 bases left between them. The CDR3 DNA reads TGTGCCAGTGGGGCTCACTTAGATCAGCCCCAGCATTTT. It yields the protein CASGAHLDQPQHF.

This clonotype was seen a few times. The CDR3 bases are TGTGCCAGTAGTATGGGACAGGGGGTCCAAGAGACCCAGTACTTC. Its protein is CASSMGQGVQETQYF. This rearrangement joins TRBV19 to TRBJ2-5; 11 bases are a match to TRBD1. The germline V gene encodes CDR1 LNHDA and CDR2 SQIVND (reference sequence). V was pared by 3 bases and J by 1 base, with 1 base of the junction left unmatched. This CDR3 has 15 amino acids.

This clonotype has a count of ten or more. V usage is TRBV20-1 and J usage is TRBJ1-5; 9 nucleotides agree with TRBD1. This CDR3 is 16 amino acids long. Looked up from germline, CDR1 is DFQATT and CDR2 is SNEGSKA (reference sequence). The J segment lost 2 bases and the V segment lost 3 bases, leaving 8 bases of the junction unmatched. This CDR3 reads CSASGTGIGGNQPQHF. The CDR3 coding sequence is TGCAGTGCTAGTGGGACAGGGATCGGCGGCAATCAGCCCCAGCATTTT.

The genes are TRBV9 and TRBJ1-5, with 7 bases aligning to TRBD1. The length of the CDR3 is 14 residues. Per germline, CDR1 SGDLS and CDR2 YYNGEE. The J segment lost 6 bases and the V segment lost 0 bases, leaving 3 bases of the junction unmatched. CDR3 sequence (DNA): TGTGCCAGCAGCGTAGGTTCAGGGGGTCAGCCCCAGCATTTT. It yields the protein CASSVGSGGQPQHF.

This clonotype was seen a few times. This chain uses TRBV27 with TRBJ1-5; no definite D call. V was shortened by 0 bases and J by 6 bases, with 9 bases between the two germline ends. Germline V gene lookup returns CDR1 MNHEY and CDR2 SMNVEV (reference sequence). The CDR3 has 14 amino acids. CDR3 sequence: CASSLSMGFQPQHF. The CDR3 DNA reads as TGTGCCAGCAGTTTATCGATGGGGTTTCAGCCCCAGCATTTT.

The chain employs TRBV7-8 and TRBJ1-6; D is uncertain. Germline V gene data show CDR1 as SGHVS and CDR2 as FQNEAQ. The CDR3 has 16 residues. With 6 bases removed from V and 0 bases from J, the gap between germline ends came to 12 bases. CDR3: CASSPGPSSYNSPLHF. The CDR3 DNA reads as TGTGCCAGCAGTCCCGGCCCGAGCTCCTATAATTCACCCCTCCACTTT.

The gene calls are TRBV12-3 or TRBV12-4 and TRBJ2-5, with 8 bases that match TRBD1. The CDR3 runs to 13 residues. J lost 4 bases, V lost 7 bases, and 5 bases had no gene match. The CDR3 nucleotides read TGTGCCAGCACCAAGGACAGGGCAGAGACCCAGTACTTC. It yields the protein CASTKDRAETQYF.

This clonotype has a handful of counts. J is TRBJ1-2 and V is TRBV19, with D tentatively TRBD1 (6 bases). Trimming stripped 5 bases from V and 8 bases from J, with 12 bases between. Germline CDR1 is LNHDA and CDR2 is SQIVND (reference sequence). The CDR3 contains 12 residues. The CDR3 region has the DNA TGTGCCAGTAGTTTGGGGGCAGGAGGCTACACCTTC. Its translation is CASSLGAGGYTF.

V gene TRBV5-1 combines with J gene TRBJ2-7, with TRBD1 matching 7 bases. Trimming took 0 bases from V and 4 from J; bases not matched to a gene: 4. The CDR3 runs to 14 residues. The germline gives CDR1 SGHRS, CDR2 YFSETQ. CDR3 coding DNA: TGCGCCAGCAGCTTGGATCCAGGGGGTTACGAGCAGTACTTC. Encoded protein: CASSLDPGGYEQYF.

In its sample, this clonotype was seen once. This chain connects TRBV7-6 to TRBJ1-2, with 7 bases that match TRBD1. There are 16 residues in the CDR3. The V gene end was trimmed by 4 bases and the J gene end by 7 bases; junction bases not matched to a gene: 15. Germline-derived CDR1 and CDR2 are SGHVS and FNYEAQ. CDR3 in amino acids: CASSSPRGQTMGGYTF. The DNA of the CDR3 is TGTGCCAGCAGCTCCCCGAGGGGACAGACAATGGGTGGCTACACCTTC.

The chain recombines TRBV29-1 with TRBJ2-5; 10 bases line up with TRBD1. The J call may not be correct, given that the DNA end is closer to TRBJ2-7. The length of the CDR3 is 13 residues. Germline assignment: CDR1 SQVTM and CDR2 ANQGSEA. CDR3 protein: CSVGGQGGNEQYF. DNA of the CDR3: TGCAGCGTGGGAGGACAGGGGGGCAACGAGCAGTACTTC.

The rearrangement joins TRBV10-2 to TRBJ2-7; 7 nucleotides agree with TRBD2. CDR1 and CDR2 (germline): WSHSY, SAAADI. The length of the CDR3 is 15 residues. Trimming took 8 bases from V and 3 from J; bases not matched to a gene: 13. This CDR3 is CASRAPQTSSYEQYF. CDR3 sequence (DNA): TGCGCCAGCCGTGCACCCCAGACTAGCAGCTACGAGCAGTACTTC.

The chain recombines TRBV19 with TRBJ1-6, with D perhaps TRBD1 (6 bases). V dropped 7 bases and J dropped 5 bases, with 12 bases sitting between them. The germline CDR1 and CDR2 sequences are LNHDA and SQIVND (reference sequence). The CDR3 loop spans 14 amino acids. DNA for the CDR3: TGTGCCAGTACAGGGGCAAAGGATAATTCACCCCTCCACTTT. Translation: CASTGAKDNSPLHF.

The chain links TRBV4-1 to TRBJ2-5, with a weak D call TRBD2 (6 bases). V gave up 1 base and J gave up 4 bases, with 13 bases separating them. The CDR3 is 15 amino acids. Germline CDR1 reads MGHRA; CDR2 reads YSYEKL. CDR3 coding DNA: TGCGCCAGCAGCCAAGGGGGTAGCGGCCCAGAGACCCAGTACTTC. The encoded protein is CASSQGGSGPETQYF.

This rearrangement joins TRBV6-6 to TRBJ2-7; either TRBD1 or TRBD2 may fit D (5 bases each). The CDR3 contains 11 residues. V was pared by 5 bases and J by 8 bases, with 10 bases between. Per the germline V gene, CDR1 is MNHNY and CDR2 is SVGAGI (reference sequence). The CDR3 spells CASSTGTKQYF. The DNA of the CDR3 is TGTGCCAGCAGTACGGGGACGAAGCAGTACTTC.

The chain recombines TRBV7-2 with TRBJ2-2, with 9 bases matching TRBD1. Trimming cost V 5 bases and J 5 bases; bases outside gene matches: 6. Germline loops: CDR1 SGHTA, CDR2 FQGNSA. This CDR3 spans 15 amino acids. CDR3 coding DNA: TGTGCCAGCAGCCCAGCGACAGGGGGAACCGGGGAGCTGTTTTTT. Translation: CASSPATGGTGELFF.

This clonotype has just one count. This chain uses TRBV7-2 with TRBJ2-5; 8 nucleotides line up with TRBD2. The CDR3 runs to 16 residues. V was clipped by 2 bases and J by 5 bases; unmatched bases: 10. Per the germline V gene, CDR1 is SGHTA and CDR2 is FQGNSA. DNA of the CDR3: TGTGCCAGCAGCTTACTGCTAGCGGGTGGTATGGAGACCCAGTACTTC. Amino acids: CASSLLLAGGMETQYF.